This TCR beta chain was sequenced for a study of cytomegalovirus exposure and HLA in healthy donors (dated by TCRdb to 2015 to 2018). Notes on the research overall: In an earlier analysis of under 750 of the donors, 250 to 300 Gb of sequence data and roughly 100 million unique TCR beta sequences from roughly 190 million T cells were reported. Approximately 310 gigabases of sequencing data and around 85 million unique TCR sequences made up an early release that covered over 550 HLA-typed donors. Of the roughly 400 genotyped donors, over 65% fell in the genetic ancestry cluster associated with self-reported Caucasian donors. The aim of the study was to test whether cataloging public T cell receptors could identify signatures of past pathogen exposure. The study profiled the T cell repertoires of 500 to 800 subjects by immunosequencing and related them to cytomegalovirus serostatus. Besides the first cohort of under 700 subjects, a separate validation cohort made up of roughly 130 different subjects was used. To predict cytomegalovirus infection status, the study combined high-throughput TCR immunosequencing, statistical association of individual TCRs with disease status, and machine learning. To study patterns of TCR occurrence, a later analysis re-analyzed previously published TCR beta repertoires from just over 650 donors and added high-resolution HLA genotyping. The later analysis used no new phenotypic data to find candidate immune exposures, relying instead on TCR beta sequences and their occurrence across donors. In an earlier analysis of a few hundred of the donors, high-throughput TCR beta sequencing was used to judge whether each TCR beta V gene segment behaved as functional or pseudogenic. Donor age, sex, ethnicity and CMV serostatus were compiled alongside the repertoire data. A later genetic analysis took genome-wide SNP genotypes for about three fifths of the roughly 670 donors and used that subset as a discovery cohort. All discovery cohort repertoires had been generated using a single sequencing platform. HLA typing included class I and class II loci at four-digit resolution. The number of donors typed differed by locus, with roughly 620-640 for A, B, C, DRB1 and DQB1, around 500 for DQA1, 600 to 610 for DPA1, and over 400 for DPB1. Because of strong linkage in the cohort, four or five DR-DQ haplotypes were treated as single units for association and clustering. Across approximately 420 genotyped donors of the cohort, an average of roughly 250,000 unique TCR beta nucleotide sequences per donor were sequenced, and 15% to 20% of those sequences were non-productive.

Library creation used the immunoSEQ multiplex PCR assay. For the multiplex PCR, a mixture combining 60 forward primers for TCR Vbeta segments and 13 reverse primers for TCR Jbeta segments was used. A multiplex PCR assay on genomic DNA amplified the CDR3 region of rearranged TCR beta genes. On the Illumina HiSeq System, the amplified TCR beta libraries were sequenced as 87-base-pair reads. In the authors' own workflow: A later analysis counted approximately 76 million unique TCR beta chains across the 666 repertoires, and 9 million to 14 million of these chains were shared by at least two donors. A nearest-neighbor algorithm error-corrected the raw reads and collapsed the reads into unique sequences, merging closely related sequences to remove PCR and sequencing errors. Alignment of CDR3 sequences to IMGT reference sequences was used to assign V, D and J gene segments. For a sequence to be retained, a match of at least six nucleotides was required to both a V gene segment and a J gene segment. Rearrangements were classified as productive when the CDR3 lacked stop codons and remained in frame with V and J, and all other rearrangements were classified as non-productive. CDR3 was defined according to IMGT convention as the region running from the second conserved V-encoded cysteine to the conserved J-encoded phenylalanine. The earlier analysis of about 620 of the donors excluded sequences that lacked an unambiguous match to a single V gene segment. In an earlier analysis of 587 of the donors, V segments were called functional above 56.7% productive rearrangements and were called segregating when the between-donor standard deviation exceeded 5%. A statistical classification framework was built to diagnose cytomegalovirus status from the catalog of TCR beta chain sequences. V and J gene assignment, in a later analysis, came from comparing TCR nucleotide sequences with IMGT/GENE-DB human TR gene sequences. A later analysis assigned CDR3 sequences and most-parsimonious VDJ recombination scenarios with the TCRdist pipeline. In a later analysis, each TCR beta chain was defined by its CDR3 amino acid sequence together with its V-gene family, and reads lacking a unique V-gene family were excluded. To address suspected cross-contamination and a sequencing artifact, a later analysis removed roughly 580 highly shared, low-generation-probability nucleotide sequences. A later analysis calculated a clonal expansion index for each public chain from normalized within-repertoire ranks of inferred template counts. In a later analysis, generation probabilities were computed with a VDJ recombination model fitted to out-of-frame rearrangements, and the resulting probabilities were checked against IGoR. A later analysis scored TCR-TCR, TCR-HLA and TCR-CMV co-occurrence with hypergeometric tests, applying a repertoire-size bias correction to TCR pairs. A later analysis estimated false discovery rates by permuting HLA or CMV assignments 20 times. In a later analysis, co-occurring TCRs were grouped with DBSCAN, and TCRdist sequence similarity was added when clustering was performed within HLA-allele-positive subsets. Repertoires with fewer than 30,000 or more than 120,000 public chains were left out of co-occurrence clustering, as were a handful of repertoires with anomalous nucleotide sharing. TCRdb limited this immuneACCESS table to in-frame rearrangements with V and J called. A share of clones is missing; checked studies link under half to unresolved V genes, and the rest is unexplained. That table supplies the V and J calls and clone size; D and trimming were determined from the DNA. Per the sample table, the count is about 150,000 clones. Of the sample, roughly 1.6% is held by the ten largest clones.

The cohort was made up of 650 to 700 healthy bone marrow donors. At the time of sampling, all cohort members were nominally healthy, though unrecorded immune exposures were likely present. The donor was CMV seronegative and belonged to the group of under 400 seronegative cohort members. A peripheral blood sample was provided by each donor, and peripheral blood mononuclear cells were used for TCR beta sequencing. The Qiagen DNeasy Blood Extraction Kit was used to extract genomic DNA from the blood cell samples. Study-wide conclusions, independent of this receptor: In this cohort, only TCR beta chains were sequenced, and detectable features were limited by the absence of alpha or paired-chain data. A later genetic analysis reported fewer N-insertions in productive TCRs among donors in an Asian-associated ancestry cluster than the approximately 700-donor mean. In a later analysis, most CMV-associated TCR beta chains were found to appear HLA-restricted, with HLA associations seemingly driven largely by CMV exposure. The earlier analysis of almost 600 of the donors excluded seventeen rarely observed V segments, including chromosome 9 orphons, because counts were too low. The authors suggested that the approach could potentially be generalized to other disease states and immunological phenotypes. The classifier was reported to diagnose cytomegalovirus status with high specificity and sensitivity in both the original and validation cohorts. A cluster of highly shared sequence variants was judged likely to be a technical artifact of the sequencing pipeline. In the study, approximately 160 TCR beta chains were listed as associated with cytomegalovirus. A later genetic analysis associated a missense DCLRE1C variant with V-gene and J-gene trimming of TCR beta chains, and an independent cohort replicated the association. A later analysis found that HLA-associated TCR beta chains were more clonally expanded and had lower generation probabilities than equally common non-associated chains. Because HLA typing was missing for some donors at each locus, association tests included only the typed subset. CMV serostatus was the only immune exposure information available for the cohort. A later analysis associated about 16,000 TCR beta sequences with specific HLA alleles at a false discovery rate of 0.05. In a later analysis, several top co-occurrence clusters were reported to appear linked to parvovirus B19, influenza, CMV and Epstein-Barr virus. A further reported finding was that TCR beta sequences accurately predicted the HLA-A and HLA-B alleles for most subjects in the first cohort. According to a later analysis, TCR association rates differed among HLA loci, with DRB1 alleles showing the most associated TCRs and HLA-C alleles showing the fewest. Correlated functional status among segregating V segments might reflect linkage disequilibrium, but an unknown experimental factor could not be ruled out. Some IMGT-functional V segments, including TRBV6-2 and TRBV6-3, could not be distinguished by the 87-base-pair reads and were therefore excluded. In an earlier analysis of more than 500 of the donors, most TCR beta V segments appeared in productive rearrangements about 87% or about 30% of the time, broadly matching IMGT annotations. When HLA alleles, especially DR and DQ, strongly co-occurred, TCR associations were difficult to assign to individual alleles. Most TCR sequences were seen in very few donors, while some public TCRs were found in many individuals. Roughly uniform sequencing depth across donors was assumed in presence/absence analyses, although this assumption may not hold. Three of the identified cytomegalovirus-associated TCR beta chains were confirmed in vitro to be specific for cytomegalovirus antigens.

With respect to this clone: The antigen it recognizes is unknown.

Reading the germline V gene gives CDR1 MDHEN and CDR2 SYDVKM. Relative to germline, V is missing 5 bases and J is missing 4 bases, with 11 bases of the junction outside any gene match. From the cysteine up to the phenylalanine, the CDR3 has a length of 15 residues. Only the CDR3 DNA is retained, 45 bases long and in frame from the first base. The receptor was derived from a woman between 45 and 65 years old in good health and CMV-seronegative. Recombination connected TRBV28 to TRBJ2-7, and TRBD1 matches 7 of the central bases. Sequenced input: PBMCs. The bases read TGTGCCAGCAGTGGAACCGACAGGGATATATACGAGCAGTACTTC. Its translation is CASSGTDRDIYEQYF.